Shown below are 17 T cell receptor beta chains from a single sample sequenced in a study of blood T cell repertoires in COVID-19 (TCRdb year 2020). To prepare the library, the immunoSEQ multiplex PCR assay was applied. What TCRdb holds here is the immuneACCESS table cut down to in-frame rearrangements. Part of the clones is not present; checked against another copy, under half of the missing clones reflect an unresolved V gene, and the others are unexplained. The sample table shows 68,000 or so clones, and roughly 84% are seen once. Of the sample, 5.5% to 8.5% is held by the ten largest clones. The sample was peripheral blood. These receptors all stem from a man over 45 with active COVID-19.

The chain has TRBV3-1 (or the pseudogene TRBV3-2) and TRBJ1-3; TRBD1 matches at 7 bases. The J segment lost 0 bases and the V segment lost 3 bases, leaving 2 bases of the junction unmatched. Germline V gene data show CDR1 as LGHDT and CDR2 as YNNKEL (reference sequence). This CDR3 contains 15 residues. The CDR3 sequence: CASSHRDSSGNTIYF. CDR3 nucleotide sequence: TGTGCCAGCAGCCATCGGGACAGCTCTGGAAACACCATATATTTT.

This clone is a singleton in its sample. One end of the junction is discordant with germline, which a read error may explain. The chain couples TRBV6-1 to TRBJ1-5; 10 bases are shared with TRBD1. This CDR3 comprises 14 residues. Germline V gives CDR1 MNHNS, CDR2 SASEGT. In DNA, the CDR3 is TGTGCCAGCAGAGAAGACAGGGGGCATCCGCCCCAGCATTTT. Its translation: CASREDRGHPPQHF.

The genes are TRBV6-5 and TRBJ1-3; 7 bases agree with TRBD1. This CDR3 is 15 amino acids long. V lost 6 bases, J lost 0 bases, and 5 bases stayed unmatched. Germline CDR1 MNHEY, CDR2 SVGAGI. CDR3 amino acids: CASSRDRVSGNTIYF. In DNA form, the CDR3 reads TGTGCCAGCAGCCGCGACAGGGTCTCTGGAAACACCATATATTTT.

V and J are TRBV24-1 and TRBJ2-7; TRBD1 is a possible D gene (6 bases). This CDR3 has 17 residues. CDR1 is KGHDR, CDR2 SFDVKD, per germline. Trimming took off 5 bases at V and 1 base at J, with 20 bases between the two ends. The CDR3 DNA sequence: TGTGCCACCAGTGGACGAAGGGGGAGACCGGCATCCTACGAGCAGTACTTC. Translation gives CATSGRRGRPASYEQYF.

This clone was found a few times. This sequence joins TRBV30 and TRBJ1-5, with 7 bases lining up with TRBD1. With 1 base clipped from V and 5 bases from J, the junction kept 2 bases outside the gene matches. Germline loops: CDR1 GTSNPN, CDR2 SVGIG (reference sequence). The length of the CDR3 is 13 residues. The CDR3 loop reads CAWSGQGDQPQHF. The CDR3 nucleotides read TGTGCCTGGAGTGGACAGGGAGATCAGCCCCAGCATTTT.

The chain links TRBV7-9 to TRBJ2-6; the match to TRBD1 covers 8 bases. This CDR3 contains 19 residues. V was pared by 4 bases and J by 2 bases, with 13 bases of the junction left unmatched. Per germline, CDR1 SEHNR and CDR2 FQNEAQ (reference sequence). This CDR3 is CASSSSGGRGPAGANVLTF. DNA for the CDR3: TGTGCCAGCAGCTCCTCTGGTGGCAGGGGGCCCGCTGGGGCCAACGTCCTGACTTTC.

The genes are TRBV11-2 and TRBJ2-7; the match to TRBD1 covers 9 bases. V gave up 1 base and J gave up 2 bases; unmatched junction bases: 6. The length of the CDR3 is 16 residues. Germline V CDR1 and CDR2: SGHAT, FQNNGV. In DNA form, the CDR3 reads TGTGCCAGCAGCTTAGTTAGGGGACAGGGAGCCTACGAGCAGTACTTC. Translated: CASSLVRGQGAYEQYF.

Regarding this clone: One junction end disagrees with the germline gene, perhaps due to a read error. The chain combines TRBV7-2 with TRBJ1-4; D is possibly TRBD1 (6 bases). Germline V lookup: CDR1 SGHTA, CDR2 FQGNSA. The CDR3 is 13 amino acids. The CDR3 nucleotides read TGTGCCAGCAGACAGGGCTATAGCGAAAAACTGCTTTTT. It translates to CASRQGYSEKLLF.

The chain has TRBV5-1 and TRBJ2-2; D uncertain. This CDR3 contains 15 residues. The germline gives CDR1 SGHRS, CDR2 YFSETQ. The ends were cut back, 3 bases at V and 2 bases at J, with 11 bases in the middle. The CDR3 coding sequence is TGCGCCAGCAGCTCTCTTGCGAGTAACACCGGGGAGCTGTTTTTT. Protein product: CASSSLASNTGELFF.

V is TRBV10-2 and J is TRBJ1-5, with 9 nucleotides matching TRBD1. Per germline, CDR1 WSHSY and CDR2 SAAADI. V trimming: 6 bases; J trimming: 4 bases; junction bases outside the gene matches: 1. The CDR3 has 13 residues. CDR3 in amino acids: CASRGQGNQPQHF. CDR3 sequence (DNA): TGCGCCAGCAGAGGACAGGGGAATCAGCCCCAGCATTTT.

The V call is TRBV7-9, the J call TRBJ2-3, with a tentative D call TRBD2 (6 bases). V was clipped by 3 bases and J by 0 bases, with 7 bases between them. CDR3 size: 14 residues. Germline V gives CDR1 SEHNR, CDR2 FQNEAQ (reference sequence). This CDR3 is CASSFAGSTDTQYF. CDR3 nucleotides: TGTGCCAGCAGCTTTGCGGGAAGCACAGATACGCAGTATTTT.

The chain joins TRBV4-2 to TRBJ2-3; no reliable D call. CDR3 size: 14 residues. V dropped 0 bases and J dropped 2 bases, with 6 bases sitting between them. CDR1 and CDR2 from the germline V gene are LGHNA and YNFKEQ. The CDR3 DNA sequence: TGTGCCAGCAGCCAAGATAGTTTCACAGATACGCAGTATTTT. This codes for CASSQDSFTDTQYF.

The chain recombines TRBV27 with TRBJ2-7; D is unresolved. The V gene lost 8 bases and the J gene lost 5 bases, with 19 bases spanning the gap. Germline loops: CDR1 MNHEY, CDR2 SMNVEV (reference sequence). CDR3 length: 14 amino acids. The CDR3: CASRRSRLENEQYF. In nucleotides, the CDR3 is TGTGCCAGCCGCCGGAGTAGGCTAGAGAACGAGCAGTACTTC.

The rearrangement uses TRBV19 and TRBJ1-1; tentatively, D is TRBD1 (5 bases). The CDR3 spans 14 residues. Germline CDR1 and CDR2: LNHDA and SQIVND (reference sequence). The V end lost 5 bases, the J end lost 6 bases, and 16 bases lay between the germline ends. The CDR3 DNA reads as TGTGCCAGTAGTCCCCGGGAGTCACAGGCTGAAGCTTTCTTT. The encoded protein is CASSPRESQAEAFF.

This sequence joins TRBV6-4 and TRBJ1-1; the match to TRBD1 covers 11 bases. V dropped 6 bases and J dropped 4; count of bases not matched to a gene: 10. Germline CDR1 reads MRHNA; CDR2 reads SNTAGT. This CDR3 contains 16 residues. Here the CDR3 reads CASRPRDRGSGTEAFF. CDR3 DNA: TGTGCCAGCAGACCCCGGGACAGGGGGTCGGGCACTGAAGCTTTCTTT.

This chain links TRBV30 with TRBJ2-7; D gene uncertain. The V end was cut by 1 base, the J end by 3 bases, with 7 bases between. The CDR3 consists of 12 residues. In germline, CDR1 is GTSNPN, CDR2 SVGIG (reference sequence). Here the CDR3 DNA reads TGTGCCTGGAGTGCTCCAGACTACGAGCAGTACTTC. Translated, it gives CAWSAPDYEQYF.

This clone was counted a few times. This chain uses TRBV3-1 (or the pseudogene TRBV3-2) with TRBJ2-7; no clear D. The ends were cut back, 5 bases at V and 1 base at J, with 6 bases in the middle. The germline V gene encodes CDR1 LGHDT and CDR2 YNNKEL (reference sequence). This CDR3 contains 12 residues. The CDR3 sequence is CASSFLSYEQYF. The DNA for the CDR3 is TGTGCCAGCAGCTTTCTTTCCTACGAGCAGTACTTC.